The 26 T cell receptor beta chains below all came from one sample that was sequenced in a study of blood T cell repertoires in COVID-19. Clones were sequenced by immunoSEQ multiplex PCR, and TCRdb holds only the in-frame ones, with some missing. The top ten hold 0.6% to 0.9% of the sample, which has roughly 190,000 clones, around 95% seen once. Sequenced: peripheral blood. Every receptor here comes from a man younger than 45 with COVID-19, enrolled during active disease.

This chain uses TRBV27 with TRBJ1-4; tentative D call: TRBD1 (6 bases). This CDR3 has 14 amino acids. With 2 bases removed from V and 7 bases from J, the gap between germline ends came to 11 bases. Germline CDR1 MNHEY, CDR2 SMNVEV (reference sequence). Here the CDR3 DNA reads TGTGCCAGCAGTTTACCAGGGGCGAGTGAAAAACTGTTTTTT. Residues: CASSLPGASEKLFF.

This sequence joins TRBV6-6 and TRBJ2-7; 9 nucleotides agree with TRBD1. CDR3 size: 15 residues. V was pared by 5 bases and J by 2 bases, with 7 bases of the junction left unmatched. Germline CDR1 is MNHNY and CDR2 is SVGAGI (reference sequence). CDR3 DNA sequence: TGTGCCAGCAGTACGGGACAGGGAGTTCCCTACGAGCAGTACTTC. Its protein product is CASSTGQGVPYEQYF.

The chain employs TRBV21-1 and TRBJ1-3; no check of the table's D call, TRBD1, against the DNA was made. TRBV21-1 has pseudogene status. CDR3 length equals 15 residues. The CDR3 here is CASSKGGLTGNTIYF. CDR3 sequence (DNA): TGTGCCAGCAGCAAAGGGGGGCTTACAGGAAACACCATATATTTT.

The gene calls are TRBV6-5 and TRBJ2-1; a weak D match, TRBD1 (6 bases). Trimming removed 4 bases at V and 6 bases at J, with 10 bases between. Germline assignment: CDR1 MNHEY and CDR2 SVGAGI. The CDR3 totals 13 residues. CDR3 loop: CASSLGAINEQFF. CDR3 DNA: TGTGCCAGCAGTTTGGGGGCGATCAATGAGCAGTTCTTC.

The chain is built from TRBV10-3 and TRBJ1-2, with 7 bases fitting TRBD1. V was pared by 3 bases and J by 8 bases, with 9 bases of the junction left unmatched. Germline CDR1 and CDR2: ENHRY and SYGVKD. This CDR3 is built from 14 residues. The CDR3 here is CAISEGGTVGGYTF. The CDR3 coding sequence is TGTGCCATCAGTGAAGGGGGCACAGTTGGGGGCTACACCTTC.

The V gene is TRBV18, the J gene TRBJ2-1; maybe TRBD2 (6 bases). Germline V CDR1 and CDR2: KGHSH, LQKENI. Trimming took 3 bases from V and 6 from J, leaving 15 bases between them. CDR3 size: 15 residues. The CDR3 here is CASSPLGRGGNEQFF. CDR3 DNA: TGTGCCAGCTCACCCCTGGGTAGGGGAGGCAATGAGCAGTTCTTC. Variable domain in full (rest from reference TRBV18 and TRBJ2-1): NAGVMQNPRHLVRRRGQEARLRCSPMKGHSHVYWYRQLPEEGLKFMVYLQKENIIDESGMPKERFSAEFPKEGPSILRIQQVVRGDSAAYFCASSPLGRGGNEQFFGPGTRLTVL.

The DNA for the CDR3 is TGTGCCAGTAGTTTACCTCGACAGGGCGATCAGCCCCAGCATTTT. Protein sequence: CASSLPRQGDQPQHF. This chain joins TRBV19 and TRBJ1-5; TRBD1 matches 7 bases. V trimming: 5 bases; J trimming: 5 bases; junction bases outside the gene matches: 9. CDR1 is LNHDA, CDR2 SQIVND, per germline (reference sequence). The CDR3 is made up of 15 amino acids.

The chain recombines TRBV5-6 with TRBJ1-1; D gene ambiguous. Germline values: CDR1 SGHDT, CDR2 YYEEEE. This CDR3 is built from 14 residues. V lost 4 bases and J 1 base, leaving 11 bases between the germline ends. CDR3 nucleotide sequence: TGTGCCAGCAGCAGAGGAGTTTCGAACACTGAAGCTTTCTTT. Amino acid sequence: CASSRGVSNTEAFF.

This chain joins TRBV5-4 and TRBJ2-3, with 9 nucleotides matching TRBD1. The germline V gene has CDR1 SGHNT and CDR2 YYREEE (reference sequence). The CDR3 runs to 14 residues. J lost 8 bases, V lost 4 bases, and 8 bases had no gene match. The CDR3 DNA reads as TGTGCCAGCAGCAGGCCGGGACAGGGAGTTACGCAGTATTTT. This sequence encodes CASSRPGQGVTQYF.

CDR3 DNA: TGCGCCAGCAGACGGGAGACTGAAGCTTTCTTT. It translates to CASRRETEAFF. The chain links TRBV5-1 to TRBJ1-1, with D unclear. V dropped 5 bases and J dropped 5 bases, with 7 bases sitting between them. The CDR3 sequence is 11 residues long. Germline V lookup: CDR1 SGHRS, CDR2 YFSETQ.

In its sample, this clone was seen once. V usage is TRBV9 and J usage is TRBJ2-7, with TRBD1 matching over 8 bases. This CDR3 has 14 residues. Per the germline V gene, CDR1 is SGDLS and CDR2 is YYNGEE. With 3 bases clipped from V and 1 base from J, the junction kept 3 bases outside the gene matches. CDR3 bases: TGTGCCAGCAGCGCCACAGGGGGTTCCTACGAGCAGTACTTC. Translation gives CASSATGGSYEQYF.

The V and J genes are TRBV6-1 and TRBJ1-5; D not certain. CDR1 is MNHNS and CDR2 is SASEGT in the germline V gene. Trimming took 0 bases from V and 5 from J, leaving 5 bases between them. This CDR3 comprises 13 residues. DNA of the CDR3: TGTGCCAGCAGTGAAGCGTCGGATCAGCCCCAGCATTTT. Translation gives CASSEASDQPQHF.

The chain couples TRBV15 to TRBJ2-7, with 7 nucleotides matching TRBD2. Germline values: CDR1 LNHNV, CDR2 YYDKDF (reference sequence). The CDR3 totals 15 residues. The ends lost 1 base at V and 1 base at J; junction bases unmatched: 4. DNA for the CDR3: TGTGCCACCAGCAGAGTCAACGGGGGGTCCTACGAGCAGTACTTC. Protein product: CATSRVNGGSYEQYF.

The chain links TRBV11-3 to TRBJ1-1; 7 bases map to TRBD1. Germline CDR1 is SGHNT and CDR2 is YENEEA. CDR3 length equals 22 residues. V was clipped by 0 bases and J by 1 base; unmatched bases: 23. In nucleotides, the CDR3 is TGTGCCAGCAGCTTAGAGGGAGTGGGCAGGGGGAGAGGTAGTTCAAGGAACACTGAAGCTTTCTTT. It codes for CASSLEGVGRGRGSSRNTEAFF.

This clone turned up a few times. The CDR3 loop is CASSQVIQTYEQYF. The CDR3 coding sequence is TGCGCCAGCAGCCAAGTTATCCAGACCTACGAGCAGTACTTC. This rearrangement joins TRBV4-1 to TRBJ2-7; D remains unclear. Between the trimmed V and J ends, which lost 1 base and 2 bases, there was a span of 9 bases. Germline-derived CDR1 and CDR2 are MGHRA and YSYEKL. There are 14 residues in the CDR3.

As DNA, the CDR3 is TGTGCCAGCAGCATCCCTAGCGGGGGGGCGGATACGCAGTATTTT. Amino acid sequence: CASSIPSGGADTQYF. This sequence joins TRBV7-9 and TRBJ2-3; 12 bases map to TRBD2. The V gene end was trimmed by 5 bases and the J gene end by 6 bases; junction bases not matched to a gene: 6. Germline V CDR1 and CDR2: SEHNR, FQNEAQ (reference sequence). The CDR3 consists of 15 residues.

The CDR3 DNA sequence: TGCAGCGGGAGAGGGACAGGTGGCTCCTACGAGCAGTACTTC. Protein: CSGRGTGGSYEQYF. The chain couples TRBV29-1 to TRBJ2-7, with 8 bases identical to TRBD1. The V segment lost 7 bases and the J segment 0 bases; nucleotides outside the gene matches: 8. Germline V gene data show CDR1 as SQVTM and CDR2 as ANQGSEA. The CDR3 sequence is 14 residues long.

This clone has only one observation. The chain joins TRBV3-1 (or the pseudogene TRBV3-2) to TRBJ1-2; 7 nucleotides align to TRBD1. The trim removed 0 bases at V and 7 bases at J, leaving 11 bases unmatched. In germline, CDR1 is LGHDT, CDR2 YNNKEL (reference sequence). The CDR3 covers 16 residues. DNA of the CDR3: TGTGCCAGCAGCCAAGAGAGGGGGCGGGACATTCCTGGCTACACCTTC. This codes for CASSQERGRDIPGYTF.

The CDR3 nucleotides read TGTGCCAGCAGTGACAGGATAGCTAGCACAGATACGCAGTATTTT. Encoded protein: CASSDRIASTDTQYF. The chain recombines TRBV6-4 with TRBJ2-3; D unclear. The germline V gene has CDR1 MRHNA and CDR2 SNTAGT. The V end lost 2 bases, the J end lost 0 bases, and 9 bases lay between the germline ends. This CDR3 has 15 residues.

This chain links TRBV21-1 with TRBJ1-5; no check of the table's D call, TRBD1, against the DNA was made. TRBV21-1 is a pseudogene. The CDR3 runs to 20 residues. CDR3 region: CASIFGSLKDSTYSNQPQHF. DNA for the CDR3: TGTGCCAGCATTTTCGGCTCTCTAAAGGACAGTACATATAGCAATCAGCCCCAGCATTTT.

CDR3: CASSQVPDLKGGELFF. Here the CDR3 DNA reads TGCGCCAGCAGCCAAGTTCCGGACTTGAAGGGCGGGGAGCTGTTTTTT. The V call is TRBV4-1, the J call TRBJ2-2; maybe TRBD2 (5 bases). This CDR3 is built from 16 residues. The V end lost 1 base, the J end lost 7 bases, and 16 bases lay between the germline ends. Germline V gives CDR1 MGHRA, CDR2 YSYEKL.

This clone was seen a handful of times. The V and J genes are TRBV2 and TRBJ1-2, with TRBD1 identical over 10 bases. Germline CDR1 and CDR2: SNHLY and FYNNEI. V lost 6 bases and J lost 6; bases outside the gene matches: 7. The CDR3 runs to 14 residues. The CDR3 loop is CASRATGGADGYTF. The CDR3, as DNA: TGTGCCAGCAGAGCGACAGGGGGCGCCGATGGCTACACCTTC.

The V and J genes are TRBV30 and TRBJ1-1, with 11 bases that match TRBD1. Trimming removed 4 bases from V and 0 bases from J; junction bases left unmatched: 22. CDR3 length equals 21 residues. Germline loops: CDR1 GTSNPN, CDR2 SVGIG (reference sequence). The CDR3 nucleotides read TGTGCCTGGACCGCCGACTTGGGACAGGGGGGACCCTTCGACATGAACACTGAAGCTTTCTTT. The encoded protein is CAWTADLGQGGPFDMNTEAFF.

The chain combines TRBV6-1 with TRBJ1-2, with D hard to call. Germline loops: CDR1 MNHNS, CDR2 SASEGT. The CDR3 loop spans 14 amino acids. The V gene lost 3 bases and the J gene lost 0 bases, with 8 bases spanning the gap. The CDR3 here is CASSESGPNYGYTF. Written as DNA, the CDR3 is TGTGCCAGCAGTGAGAGCGGCCCTAACTATGGCTACACCTTC.

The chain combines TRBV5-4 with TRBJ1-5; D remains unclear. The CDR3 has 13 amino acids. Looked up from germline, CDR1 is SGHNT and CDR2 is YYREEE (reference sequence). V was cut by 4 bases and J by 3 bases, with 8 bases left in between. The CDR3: CASSLDSNQPQHF. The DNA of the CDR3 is TGTGCCAGCAGCCTGGACTCCAATCAGCCCCAGCATTTT.

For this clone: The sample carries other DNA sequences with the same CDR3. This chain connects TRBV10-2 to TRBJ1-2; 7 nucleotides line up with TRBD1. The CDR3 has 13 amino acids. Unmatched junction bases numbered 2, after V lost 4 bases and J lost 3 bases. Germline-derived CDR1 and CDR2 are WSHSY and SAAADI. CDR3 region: CASSGQGDYGYTF. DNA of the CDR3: TGCGCCAGCAGTGGGCAGGGGGACTATGGCTACACCTTC.